The present T cell receptor (beta chain) was sequenced within a study of T cells in Graves' hyperthyroidism and ophthalmopathy. This clonotype occurred many times. Its antigen remains unknown. A read error may account for a junction end that differs from germline. Points from the study as a whole: Most clonotypes that expanded in the thyroid above 0.001 also showed up in blood.

Amplified TCR beta CDR3 regions came from RNA transcripts. A set of HTBI primers served as the primers for a first-round RT-PCR of the TCR CDR3. TCRdb reprocessed the multiplex PCR reads via MiXCR and lists one record per CDR3 protein. This sample carries a few hundred thousand distinct CDR3 sequences, about 15% of them seen once, and the ten largest clones take 15% to 20%. Subjects with ophthalmopathy showed a Clinical Activity Score no lower than 3, a NOSPECS grade no lower than 4, and a duration shorter than 3 months. The study excluded patients with uncontrolled infection, other autoimmune disease, pregnancy or lactation. Each diagnosis drew on symptoms, thyroxine, TRAb, thyroid ultrasound and orbital computed tomography findings. The CDR3 runs to 15 residues. Germline values: CDR1 SGHVS, CDR2 FQNEAQ.

Sequencing was performed on blood. J is TRBJ1-1 and V is TRBV7-8, with unresolved D. The origin of this receptor is a woman in her twenties or thirties with Graves' ophthalmopathy. The chain's CDR3 is CASGLEWAGNTEAFF. CDR3 DNA: TGTGCCAGCGGCTTAGAGTGGGCGGGGAACACTGAAGCTTTCTTT.